This T cell receptor (beta chain) emerged from a study of human thymus T cells. Study-wide results and limits: There appeared to be biased usage of V and J genes in thymic and blood repertoires. What related research reported was that thymic repertoires overlapped highly among unrelated individuals.

A remark on this clone: Its antigen is not known.

The thymus tissue came from resections taken during corrective heart surgery. Donors consisted of healthy Finnish infants (having corrective surgery for congenital heart defects). Measured with immunoSEQ multiplex PCR; TCRdb has only the in-frame clones, and not every one. The profile shows approximately 70,000 clones, roughly 96% of them singletons. The CDR3 is made up of 16 amino acids. Germline loops: CDR1 LNHDA, CDR2 SQIVND (reference sequence). Deletions cut 5 bases from V and 1 base from J, with 17 bases between. Sequencing input: thymus tissue. The rearrangement uses TRBV19 and TRBJ1-1; the D gene is possibly TRBD1 (5 bases). This TCR was sampled from a girl under three years old with a congenital heart defect but otherwise immunologically healthy. The CDR3 sequence: CASSHTPDTPNTEAFF. The CDR3 DNA reads as TGTGCCAGTAGTCATACCCCGGACACCCCGAACACTGAAGCTTTCTTT.